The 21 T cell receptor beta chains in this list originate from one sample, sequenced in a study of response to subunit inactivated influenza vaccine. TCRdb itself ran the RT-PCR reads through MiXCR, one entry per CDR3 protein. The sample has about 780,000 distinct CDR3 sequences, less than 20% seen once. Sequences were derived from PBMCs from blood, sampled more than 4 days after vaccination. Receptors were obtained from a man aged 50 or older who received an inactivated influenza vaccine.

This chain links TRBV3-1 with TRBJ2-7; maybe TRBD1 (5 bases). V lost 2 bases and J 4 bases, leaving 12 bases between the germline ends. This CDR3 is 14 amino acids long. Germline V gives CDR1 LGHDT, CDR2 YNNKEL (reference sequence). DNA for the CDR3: TGTGCCAGCAGCCAAACGTCAGGGAAATACGAGCAGTACTTC. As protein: CASSQTSGKYEQYF.

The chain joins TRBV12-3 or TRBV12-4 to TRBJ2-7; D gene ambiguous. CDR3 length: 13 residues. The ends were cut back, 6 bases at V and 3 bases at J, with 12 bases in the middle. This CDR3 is CASSPALGYEQYF. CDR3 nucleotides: TGTGCCAGCAGCCCCGCTTTGGGCTACGAGCAGTACTTC.

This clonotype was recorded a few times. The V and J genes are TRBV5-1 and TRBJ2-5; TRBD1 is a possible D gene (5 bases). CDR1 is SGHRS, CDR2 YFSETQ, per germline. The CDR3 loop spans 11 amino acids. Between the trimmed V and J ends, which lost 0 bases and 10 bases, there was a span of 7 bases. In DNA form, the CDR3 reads TGCGCCAGCAGCTTGGCCAGGGACCAGTACTTC. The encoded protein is CASSLARDQYF.

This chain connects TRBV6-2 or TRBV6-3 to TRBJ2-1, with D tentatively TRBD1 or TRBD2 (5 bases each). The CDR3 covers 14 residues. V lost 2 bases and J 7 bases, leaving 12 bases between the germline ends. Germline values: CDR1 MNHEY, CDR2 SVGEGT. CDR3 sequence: CASSYGGSRNEQFF. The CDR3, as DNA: TGTGCCAGCAGTTACGGGGGTAGTCGTAATGAGCAGTTCTTC.

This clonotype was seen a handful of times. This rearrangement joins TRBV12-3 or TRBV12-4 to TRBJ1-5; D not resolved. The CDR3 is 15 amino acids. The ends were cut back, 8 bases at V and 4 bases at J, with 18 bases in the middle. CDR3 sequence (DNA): TGTGCCAGCGCAGGATCGGATCAGCCGAATCAGCCCCAGCATTTT. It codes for CASAGSDQPNQPQHF.

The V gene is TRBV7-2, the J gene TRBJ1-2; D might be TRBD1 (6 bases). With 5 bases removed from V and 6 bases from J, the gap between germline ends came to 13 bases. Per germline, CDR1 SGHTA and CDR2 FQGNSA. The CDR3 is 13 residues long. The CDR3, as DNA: TGTGCCAGCAGCGGACAGCATAGAGATGGCTACACCTTC. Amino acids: CASSGQHRDGYTF.

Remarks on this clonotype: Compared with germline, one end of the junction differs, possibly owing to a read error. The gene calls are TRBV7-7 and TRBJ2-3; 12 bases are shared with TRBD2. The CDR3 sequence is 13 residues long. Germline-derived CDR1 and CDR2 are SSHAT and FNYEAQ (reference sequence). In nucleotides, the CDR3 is TGTGCCAGCAGCGATACGGGACTAGCGGGCCTACTTTTT. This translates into CASSDTGLAGLLF.

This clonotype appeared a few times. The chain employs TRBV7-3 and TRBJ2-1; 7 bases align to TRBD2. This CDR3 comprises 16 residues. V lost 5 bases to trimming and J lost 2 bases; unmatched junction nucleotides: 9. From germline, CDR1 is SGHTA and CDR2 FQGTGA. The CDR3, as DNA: TGTGCCAGCAGCCCCTCTGGGGGGGGGACCTACAATGAGCAGTTCTTC. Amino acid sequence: CASSPSGGGTYNEQFF.

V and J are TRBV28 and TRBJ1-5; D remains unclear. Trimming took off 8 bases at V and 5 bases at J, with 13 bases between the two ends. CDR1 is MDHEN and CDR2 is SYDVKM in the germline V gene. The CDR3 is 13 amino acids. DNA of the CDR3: TGTGCCAGCGGAGGGCCCCAGCATCAGCCCCAGCATTTT. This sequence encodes CASGGPQHQPQHF.

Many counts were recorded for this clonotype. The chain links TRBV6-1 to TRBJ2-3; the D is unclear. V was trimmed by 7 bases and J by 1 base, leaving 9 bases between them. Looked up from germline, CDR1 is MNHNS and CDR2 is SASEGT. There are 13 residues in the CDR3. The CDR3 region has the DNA TGTGCCAGCATCGCCCCTGGCACAGATACGCAGTATTTT. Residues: CASIAPGTDTQYF.

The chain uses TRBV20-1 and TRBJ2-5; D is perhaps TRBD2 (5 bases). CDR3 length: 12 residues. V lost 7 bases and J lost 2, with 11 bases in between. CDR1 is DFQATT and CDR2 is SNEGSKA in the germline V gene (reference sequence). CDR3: CSGKSGQETQYF. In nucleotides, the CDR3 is TGCAGTGGCAAAAGCGGTCAAGAGACCCAGTACTTC.

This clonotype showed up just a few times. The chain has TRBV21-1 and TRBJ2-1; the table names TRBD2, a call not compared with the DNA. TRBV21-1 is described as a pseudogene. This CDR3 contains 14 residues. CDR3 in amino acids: CASSDLLVYNEQFF. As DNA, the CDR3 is TGTGCCAGCAGCGACTTACTAGTTTACAATGAGCAGTTCTTC.

Here the CDR3 DNA reads TGCAGCGTTGCTCAGGATGGAGTTAGCACAGATACGCAGTATTTT. Its protein is CSVAQDGVSTDTQYF. The chain couples TRBV29-1 to TRBJ2-3; D not certain. Germline loops: CDR1 SQVTM, CDR2 ANQGSEA. The V and J ends lost 4 bases and 0 bases respectively, with 14 bases between them. The CDR3 has 15 residues.

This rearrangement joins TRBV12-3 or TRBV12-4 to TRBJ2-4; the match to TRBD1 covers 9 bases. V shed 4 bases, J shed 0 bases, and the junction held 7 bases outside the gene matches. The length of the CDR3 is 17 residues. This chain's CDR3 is CASSSKTGGEAKNIQYF. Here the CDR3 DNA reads TGTGCCAGCAGTTCGAAAACAGGGGGCGAAGCCAAAAACATTCAGTACTTC.

The CDR3 DNA reads TGCGCCAGCAGCATCAGGGGGCGCAGAGATACGCAGTATTTT. This encodes CASSIRGRRDTQYF. This chain uses TRBV5-1 with TRBJ2-3, with 8 bases matching TRBD1. CDR3 length equals 14 residues. Germline V lookup: CDR1 SGHRS, CDR2 YFSETQ. Trimming removed 4 bases from V and 5 bases from J; junction bases left unmatched: 6.

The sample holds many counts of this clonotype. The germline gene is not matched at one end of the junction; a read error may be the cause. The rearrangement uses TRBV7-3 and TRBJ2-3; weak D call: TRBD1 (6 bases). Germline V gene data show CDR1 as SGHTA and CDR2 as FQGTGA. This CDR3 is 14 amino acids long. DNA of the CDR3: TGTGCCAGCAGTTTAAGGGGGAGCACAGATACGCAGTATTTT. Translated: CASSLRGSTDTQYF.

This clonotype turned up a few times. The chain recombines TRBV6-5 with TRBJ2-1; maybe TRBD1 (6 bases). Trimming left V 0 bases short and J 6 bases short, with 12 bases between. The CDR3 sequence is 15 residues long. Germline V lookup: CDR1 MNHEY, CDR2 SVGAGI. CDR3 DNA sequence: TGTGCCAGCAGTTACTCCCTGGACAGTGTCAATGAGCAGTTCTTC. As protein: CASSYSLDSVNEQFF.

CDR3 region: CAIKLAGEAAYEQYF. For the CDR3, the DNA is TGTGCCATCAAACTAGCTGGGGAGGCGGCCTACGAGCAGTACTTC. The gene calls are TRBV10-3 and TRBJ2-7; tentatively, D is TRBD2 (6 bases). V lost 7 bases to trimming and J lost 2 bases, with 18 bases between them. The CDR3 loop spans 15 amino acids. Germline CDR1 and CDR2: ENHRY and SYGVKD.

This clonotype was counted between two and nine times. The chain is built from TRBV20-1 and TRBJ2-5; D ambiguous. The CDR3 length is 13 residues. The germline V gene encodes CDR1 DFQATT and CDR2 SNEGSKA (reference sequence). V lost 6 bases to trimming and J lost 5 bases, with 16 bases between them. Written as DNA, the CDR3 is TGCAGTGCAGGTGCCTGGGAACGGGAGACCCAGTACTTC. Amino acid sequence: CSAGAWERETQYF.

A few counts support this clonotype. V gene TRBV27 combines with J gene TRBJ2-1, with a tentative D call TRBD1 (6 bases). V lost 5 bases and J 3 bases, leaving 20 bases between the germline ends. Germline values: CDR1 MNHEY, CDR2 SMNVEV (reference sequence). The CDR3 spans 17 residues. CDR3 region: CASSPPLRGPYYNEQFF. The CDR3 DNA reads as TGTGCCAGCAGTCCACCCCTCAGGGGCCCCTACTACAATGAGCAGTTCTTC.

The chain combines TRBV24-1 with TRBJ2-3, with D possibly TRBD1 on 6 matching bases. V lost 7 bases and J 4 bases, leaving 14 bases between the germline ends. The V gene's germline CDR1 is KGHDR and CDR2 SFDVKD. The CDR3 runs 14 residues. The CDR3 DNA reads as TGTGCCACCAGCCACAGGGCATCAGCAGATACGCAGTATTTT. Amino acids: CATSHRASADTQYF.